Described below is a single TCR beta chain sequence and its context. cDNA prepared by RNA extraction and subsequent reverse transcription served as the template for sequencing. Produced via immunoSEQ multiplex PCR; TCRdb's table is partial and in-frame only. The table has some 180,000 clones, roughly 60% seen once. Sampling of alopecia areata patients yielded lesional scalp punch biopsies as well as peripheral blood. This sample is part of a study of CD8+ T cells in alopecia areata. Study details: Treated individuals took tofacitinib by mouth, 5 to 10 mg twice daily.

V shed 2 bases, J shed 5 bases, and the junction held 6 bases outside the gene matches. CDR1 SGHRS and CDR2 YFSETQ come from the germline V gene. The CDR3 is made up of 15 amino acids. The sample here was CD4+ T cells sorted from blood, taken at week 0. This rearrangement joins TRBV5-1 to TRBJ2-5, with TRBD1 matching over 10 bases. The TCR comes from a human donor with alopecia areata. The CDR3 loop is CASSLRQGALETQYF. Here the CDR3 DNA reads TGCGCCAGCAGCTTAAGACAGGGGGCATTGGAGACCCAGTACTTC. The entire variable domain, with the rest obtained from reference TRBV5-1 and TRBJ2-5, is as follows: KAGVTQTPRYLIKTRGQQVTLSCSPISGHRSVSWYQQTPGQGLQFLFEYFSETQRNKGNFPGRFSGRQFSNSRSEMNVSTLELGDSALYLCASSLRQGALETQYFGPGTRLLVL.